This T cell receptor beta chain was identified in a study of molecular identifiers for immune sequencing clone quantification. About the research overall: RNA from 20,000 or 100,000 naive CD8 cells was split five ways in replicates, with four sequenced.

One entry per CDR3 protein, called by TCRdb with MiXCR from the PCR reads. The sample shows around 470,000 distinct CDR3 sequences, about a fifth of them seen only once. Germline values: CDR1 MGHRA, CDR2 YSYEKL. This CDR3 spans 15 amino acids. Losses at the gene ends were 3 bases for V and 0 bases for J; bases not matched to a gene: 2. Study-level results: Identical barcode-sharing TCR molecules could lead to underestimated sizes for highly expanded clones.

Ten or more counts support this clonotype. The antigen is unknown. The clonotype originates from a human donor in good health. Some libraries in this study had Jurkat cell RNA spiked in. The sequenced sample was naive CD8+ T cells from blood, with Jurkat cell RNA spiked in. The subset denotes: FACS-sorted CD8+CD4-CCR7+CD45RA+ naive T cells. The chain employs TRBV4-1 and TRBJ2-3, with 8 bases lining up with TRBD1. CDR3 sequence (DNA): TGCGCCAGCAGCCATCAGGGGGCAAGCACAGATACGCAGTATTTT. This codes for CASSHQGASTDTQYF.